This is a list of T cell receptor beta chains from one sample in a study of blood T cell repertoires in COVID-19. Data came from immunoSEQ multiplex PCR; TCRdb stores just in-frame clones and leaves some out. The sample has hundreds of thousands of clones, roughly 85% seen once. Material: peripheral blood. These receptor sequences come from a woman between 40 and 55 years old with active or convalescent COVID-19. The CDR3 runs from the conserved cysteine through the conserved F or W. A D gene is named only where the DNA matches it firmly. Part of the rows lack a size; the others show once, few, many or a class for expanded clones.

>TRBV6-5|14|TRBD2|-|TRBJ2-4
TGTGCTTCCCCCGGGGGGGGTTCCAAAAACATTCAGTACTTC
CASPGGGSKNIQYF
>TRBV28|13|-|-|TRBJ1-2
TGTGCCAGCAGTTTGGGGCAGAACTATGGCTACACCTTC
CASSLGQNYGYTF
>TRBV11-2|14|-|-|TRBJ2-5
TGTGCCAGCAGCTTAGTGGAGGAACAAGAGACCCAGTACTTC
CASSLVEEQETQYF
>TRBV6-2/TRBV6-3|15|TRBD1|-|TRBJ1-3
TGTGCCAGCAGTCGTAGACCGGGACAGGGAAACACCATATATTTT
CASSRRPGQGNTIYF
>TRBV10-3|12|-|-|TRBJ1-2
TGTGCCATCGCTCGGGGGGGCTATGGCTACACCTTC
CAIARGGYGYTF
>TRBV6-7|15|TRBD1|-|TRBJ1-2
TGTGCCAGCAGTTACGTAAGGGGACAGAACTATGGCTACACCTTC
CASSYVRGQNYGYTF
>TRBV11-3|14|TRBD2|once|TRBJ2-5
TGTGCCAGCAGCTTGCGTCTAGCGGAAGAGACCCAGTACTTC
CASSLRLAEETQYF
>TRBV19|17|-|-|TRBJ1-5
TGTGCCAGTAGTCTCTTCAGCAGGGGAGCCGGCAATCAGCCCCAGCATTTT
CASSLFSRGAGNQPQHF
>TRBV11-2|14|-|-|TRBJ2-5
TGTGCCAGCAGCTTTACAGGGAGTCGAGAGACCCAGTACTTC
CASSFTGSRETQYF
>TRBV4-2|16|TRBD2|-|TRBJ2-7
TGTGCCAGCAGCCAAAAGTCAGCGGGAGGGCCGAAAGAGCAGTACTTC
CASSQKSAGGPKEQYF
>TRBV27|14|-|once|TRBJ2-7
TGTGCCAGCAGTCCAACCACGAGCCCCTACGAGCAGTACTTC
CASSPTTSPYEQYF
>TRBV5-1|17|TRBD1|-|TRBJ1-2
TGCGCCAGCAGCTTGGGCTCCGGGGGACAGGGGGTCTATGGCTACACCTTC
CASSLGSGGQGVYGYTF
>TRBV27|14|TRBD1|-|TRBJ1-5
TGTGCCAGCAGGACCGGGACAGGGGACCAGCCCCAGCATTTT
CASRTGTGDQPQHF
>TRBV4-1|14|-|once|TRBJ1-1
TGCGCCAGCAGTACAATCGGGGGAAATACTGAAGCTTTCTTT
CASSTIGGNTEAFF
>TRBV3-1/TRBV3-2|15|TRBD2|-|TRBJ2-7
TGTGCCAGCAGCCAAGAACGGCGAGCGGGGAGGGAGCAGTACTTC
CASSQERRAGREQYF
>TRBV9|14|TRBD1|few|TRBJ1-1
TGTGCCAGCAGCGCTACAGGGGGGAACACTGAAGCTTTCTTT
CASSATGGNTEAFF
>TRBV6-4|14|-|-|TRBJ1-5
TGTGCCAGCAGTCCGACAGGCACCAATCAGCCCCAGCATTTT
CASSPTGTNQPQHF
>TRBV2|15|-|-|TRBJ2-2
TGTGCCAGCGTTCAGGACAAGGCAGACACCGGGGAGCTGTTTTTT
CASVQDKADTGELFF
>TRBV19|11|-|-|TRBJ1-4
TGTGCCAGTAGAGGCGGTGAAAAACTGTTTTTT
CASRGGEKLFF
>TRBV11-3|15|-|-|TRBJ2-7
TGTGCCAGCAGCTTAGTACAGGGCCTCAACTACGAGCAGTACTTC
CASSLVQGLNYEQYF
>TRBV25-1|17|TRBD1|-|TRBJ2-3
TGTGCCAGCAGAGGCGGGACAGGGGCCTTACGCACAGATACGCAGTATTTT
CASRGGTGALRTDTQYF
>TRBV2|18|TRBD1|-|TRBJ1-4
TGTGCCAGCAGTGACCGGGACAGGGGGCTGATGGCTAATGAAAAACTGTTTTTT
CASSDRDRGLMANEKLFF
>TRBV14|18|TRBD1|-|TRBJ1-4
TGTGCCAGCAGCCAAGAAAAGGGGGCCGGTGCAACTAATGAAAAACTGTTTTTT
CASSQEKGAGATNEKLFF
>TRBV15|17|TRBD1|-|TRBJ2-4
TGTGCCACCAGCAGAGACGCGGACAGGTCGGGCAAAAACATTCAGTACTTC
CATSRDADRSGKNIQYF
>TRBV12-3/TRBV12-4|13|TRBD2|-|TRBJ2-1
TGTGCCAGCGGAGTAGCGGGAGTTAATGAGCAGTTCTTC
CASGVAGVNEQFF
>TRBV16|15|TRBD1|-|TRBJ1-1
TGTGCCAGCAGCCGACCGGGACAGGGGAACACTGAAGCTTTCTTT
CASSRPGQGNTEAFF
>TRBV7-2|15|-|-|TRBJ2-7
TGTGCCAGCAGCTTATGGGCAGGGGGGACCTACGAGCAGTACTTC
CASSLWAGGTYEQYF
>TRBV12-3/TRBV12-4|13|TRBD1|-|TRBJ1-1
TGTGCCAGCAGTACGACAGGGGGCACTGAAGCTTTCTTT
CASSTTGGTEAFF
>TRBV5-1|14|TRBD1|once|TRBJ2-7
TGCGCCAGCAGCTTGGTCCAGGGGGCCTACGAGCAGTACTTC
CASSLVQGAYEQYF
>TRBV6-5|13|-|-|TRBJ2-1
TGTGCCAGCAGCCCCGACAGCCCGAGGGAGCAGTTCTTC
CASSPDSPREQFF
>TRBV27|13|TRBD1|-|TRBJ1-2
TGTGCCAGCAGTCCACAGGGGGGCTATGGCTACACCTTC
CASSPQGGYGYTF
>TRBV6-5|14|TRBD1|-|TRBJ1-1
TGTGCCAGCAGTCGGTCAGGGGGGAACACTGAAGCTTTCTTT
CASSRSGGNTEAFF
>TRBV5-5|16|-|-|TRBJ1-3
TGTGCCAGCAGCTTGGTCGGGGGGGCCTCTGGAAACACCATATATTTT
CASSLVGGASGNTIYF
>TRBV27|14|TRBD2|few|TRBJ2-7
TGTGCCAGCAGCAAGCTAGCGGCACCTAACGAGCAGTACTTC
CASSKLAAPNEQYF
>TRBV10-3|13|-|-|TRBJ1-2
TGTGCCATCAGTGAGGGGGCCTTCTATGGCTACACCTTC
CAISEGAFYGYTF
>TRBV7-6|14|TRBD1|-|TRBJ1-5
TGTGCCAGCAGCTCTCAGGACAGGGATCAGCCCCAGCATTTT
CASSSQDRDQPQHF
>TRBV7-2|16|-|-|TRBJ1-1
TGTGCCAGCAGCTTAGACGGCCCTACAGGGAACACCGAAGCTTTCTTT
CASSLDGPTGNTEAFF
>TRBV5-1|15|-|-|TRBJ1-2
TGCGCCAGCAGCTTGGAGGGCAGGGTGTTCGAGGGCTACACCTTC
CASSLEGRVFEGYTF
>TRBV19|15|-|-|TRBJ2-2
TGTGCCAGTAGTGCCTGGCTAGCGACAACCGGGGAGCTGTTTTTT
CASSAWLATTGELFF
>TRBV19|16|TRBD1|-|TRBJ1-5
TGTGCCAGTAGTCCCCAGGGACAGCGTGGGGGTAGGCCCCAGCATTTT
CASSPQGQRGGRPQHF
>TRBV10-1|14|TRBD1|once|TRBJ1-2
TGCGCCAGCAGTGAGACGACAGGGAACTATGGCTACACCTTC
CASSETTGNYGYTF